The 21 T cell receptor beta chains below were found in one sample sequenced in a study of shared clonotypes between healthy human individuals. Here immunoSEQ multiplex PCR was the method, and the copy in TCRdb shows in-frame clones only, minus some. The table shows more than 550,000 clones, with less than 95% occurring only once. What was sequenced was memory CD8+ T cells from PBMCs. Subset of the sample: CD45RO+ cells pooled with CCR7-negative TemRA cells. Source of these receptors: a man aged 18 to 35 in good health. Some clones in this sample may be carry-over from other donors' samples.

The chain carries TRBV27 and TRBJ2-3; maybe TRBD2 (6 bases). The CDR3 runs to 14 residues. Germline CDR1 is MNHEY and CDR2 is SMNVEV (reference sequence). Trimming removed 8 bases from V and 4 bases from J, with 16 bases in between. CDR3 amino acids: CASPTRPPPDTQYF. The CDR3 DNA reads as TGTGCCAGCCCGACTAGACCCCCTCCAGATACGCAGTATTTT.

The chain joins TRBV5-4 to TRBJ2-3; 15 bases agree with TRBD2. CDR3 length: 18 residues. Trimming cost V 3 bases and J 0 bases; bases outside gene matches: 5. CDR1 SGHNT and CDR2 YYREEE come from the germline V gene (reference sequence). The CDR3 DNA reads as TGTGCCAGCAGCTCCGGACTAGCGGGAGGGATAAGCACAGATACGCAGTATTTT. The encoded protein is CASSSGLAGGISTDTQYF.

Here the CDR3 reads CASSQGSRGGSYEQYF. The CDR3 nucleotides are TGTGCCAGCAGCCAAGGGTCGCGCGGGGGCTCCTACGAGCAGTACTTC. V and J are TRBV14 and TRBJ2-7; 7 bases fit TRBD2. The CDR3 length is 16 residues. CDR1 and CDR2 from the germline V gene are SGHDN and FVKESK. The V segment lost 1 base and the J segment 0 bases; nucleotides outside the gene matches: 6.

V is TRBV27 and J is TRBJ2-1; perhaps TRBD1 as D (6 bases). V lost 5 bases to trimming and J lost 10 bases, with 12 bases between them. Per the germline V gene, CDR1 is MNHEY and CDR2 is SMNVEV (reference sequence). This CDR3 spans 12 amino acids. DNA of the CDR3: TGTGCCAGCAGTACCCTCCAGGGGGAGCAGTTCTTC. As protein: CASSTLQGEQFF.

The J gene is TRBJ2-7, the V gene TRBV9, with D maybe TRBD2 (5 bases). CDR1 is SGDLS and CDR2 is YYNGEE in the germline V gene. The CDR3 spans 15 residues. Trimming removed 0 bases from V and 5 bases from J, with 15 bases in between. This chain's CDR3 is CASSVGGLTRDEQYF. As DNA, the CDR3 is TGTGCCAGCAGCGTAGGAGGGCTGACTCGTGACGAGCAGTACTTC.

The chain combines TRBV7-8 with TRBJ2-1; no clear D gene. Deletions cut 3 bases from V and 1 base from J, with 10 bases between. Germline V CDR1 and CDR2: SGHVS, FQNEAQ. This CDR3 has 15 amino acids. CDR3 region: CASSFTAVSYNEQFF. Here the CDR3 DNA reads TGTGCCAGCAGCTTTACTGCGGTATCCTACAATGAGCAGTTCTTC.

The chain carries TRBV14 and TRBJ2-1; TRBD2 is a possible D gene (5 bases). V was cut by 4 bases and J by 5 bases, with 9 bases left in between. Looked up from germline, CDR1 is SGHDN and CDR2 is FVKESK. The CDR3 consists of 13 residues. DNA for the CDR3: TGTGCCAGCAGCCCGCTAGCACACAATGAGCAGTTCTTC. This translates into CASSPLAHNEQFF.

The J gene is TRBJ2-5, the V gene TRBV7-7; 7 bases align to TRBD1. The CDR3 length is 16 residues. J was trimmed by 1 base and V by 3 bases; bases with no gene match: 8. Germline V CDR1 and CDR2: SSHAT, FNYEAQ (reference sequence). The CDR3 region is CASSLVRQGPQETQYF. The CDR3, as DNA: TGTGCCAGCAGCTTGGTTAGACAGGGCCCCCAAGAGACCCAGTACTTC. Drawing the rest from reference TRBV7-7 and TRBJ2-5, the complete variable domain is GAGVSQSPRYKVTKRGQDVTLRCDPISSHATLYWYQQALGQGPEFLTYFNYEAQPDKSGLPSDRFSAERPEGSISTLTIQRTEQRDSAMYRCASSLVRQGPQETQYFGPGTRLLVL.

The chain has TRBV27 and TRBJ2-7; weak D call: TRBD2 (6 bases). Germline loops: CDR1 MNHEY, CDR2 SMNVEV (reference sequence). The germline V and J ends were trimmed by 3 bases and 2 bases, with 11 bases remaining between them. The CDR3 runs 14 residues. The CDR3 sequence is CASSFGTPAYEQYF. DNA of the CDR3: TGTGCCAGCAGTTTTGGGACTCCAGCCTACGAGCAGTACTTC.

The V gene is TRBV27, the J gene TRBJ1-5; D might be TRBD1 (5 bases). This CDR3 has 14 residues. Germline CDR1 and CDR2: MNHEY and SMNVEV (reference sequence). V shed 8 bases and J shed 0 bases, with 11 bases lying between them. CDR3 coding DNA: TGTGCCAGCGCACTCAGGGATAGCAATCAGCCCCAGCATTTT. Amino acid sequence: CASALRDSNQPQHF.

The CDR3 is CASSVTSGTSYEQYF. The CDR3 DNA reads TGTGCCAGCAGCGTAACTAGCGGGACCTCCTACGAGCAGTACTTC. The gene calls are TRBV9 and TRBJ2-7; 10 bases match TRBD2. Germline V gene lookup returns CDR1 SGDLS and CDR2 YYNGEE. This CDR3 has 15 amino acids. V shed 1 base, J shed 0 bases, and the junction held 1 base outside the gene matches.

The table lists this clone with a count of one. The sample contains more than one DNA sequence encoding this CDR3. The chain couples TRBV7-9 to TRBJ2-7; D perhaps matches TRBD1 (6 bases). The germline gives CDR1 SEHNR, CDR2 FQNEAQ (reference sequence). The CDR3 runs 14 residues. V was cut by 1 base and J by 0 bases, with 7 bases left in between. The CDR3 here is CASSLVGGSYEQYF. CDR3 DNA: TGTGCCAGCAGCTTAGTAGGGGGCTCCTACGAGCAGTACTTC.

This sequence joins TRBV29-1 and TRBJ2-1, with D hard to call. The CDR3 length is 10 residues. V was pared by 3 bases and J by 7 bases, with 4 bases between. The germline V gene has CDR1 SQVTM and CDR2 ANQGSEA. DNA for the CDR3: TGCAGCGTTGAGAGAAATGAGCAGTTCTTC. Its protein product is CSVERNEQFF.

This chain connects TRBV5-1 to TRBJ2-2; D may be TRBD2 (5 bases). CDR1 and CDR2 from the germline V gene are SGHRS and YFSETQ. Trimming pared 4 bases from V and 9 bases from J, leaving 19 bases between. The CDR3 extends over 15 amino acids. The CDR3: CASSPEVGGPWELFF. DNA for the CDR3: TGCGCCAGCAGCCCGGAGGTAGGAGGACCGTGGGAGCTGTTTTTT.

The CDR3 loop reads CASSLGGIAFNEQFF. The CDR3 DNA reads as TGCGCCAGCAGCTTAGGCGGGATAGCGTTCAATGAGCAGTTCTTC. The V gene is TRBV5-1, the J gene TRBJ2-1, with D perhaps TRBD2 (6 bases). Germline V gene sequence: CDR1 SGHRS, CDR2 YFSETQ. This CDR3 region has 15 residues. Trimming pared 2 bases from V and 6 bases from J, leaving 15 bases between.

This chain connects TRBV2 to TRBJ2-7; D gene uncertain. The V and J ends lost 2 bases and 4 bases respectively, with 15 bases between them. The length of the CDR3 is 15 residues. Germline V gene sequence: CDR1 SNHLY, CDR2 FYNNEI. The CDR3 sequence: CASSEHPVSAYEQYF. The CDR3 DNA reads as TGTGCCAGCAGTGAACACCCGGTGTCAGCTTACGAGCAGTACTTC.

This clone was recorded once. This chain links TRBV7-3 with TRBJ2-7, with 7 bases matching TRBD2. This CDR3 spans 13 amino acids. Per the germline V gene, CDR1 is SGHTA and CDR2 is FQGTGA. Trimming cost V 6 bases and J 3 bases; bases outside gene matches: 5. The chain's CDR3 is CASSREAYYEQYF. As DNA, the CDR3 is TGTGCCAGCAGTCGGGAGGCTTACTACGAGCAGTACTTC.

J is TRBJ1-5 and V is TRBV19, with a tentative D call TRBD1 (6 bases). The V gene's germline CDR1 is LNHDA and CDR2 SQIVND (reference sequence). The CDR3 consists of 17 residues. V was cut by 7 bases and J by 1 base, with 20 bases left in between. Written as DNA, the CDR3 is TGTGCCAGTAACCCTGGATTACAGGGATGGAGCAATCAGCCCCAGCATTTT. Translated: CASNPGLQGWSNQPQHF.

Comments on this clone: A read error likely explains this, since a far larger clone differs by one base. The rearrangement links TRBV7-3 to TRBJ2-7, with a weak D call TRBD2 (6 bases). Germline loops: CDR1 SGHTA, CDR2 FQGTGA. Trimming took 0 bases from V and 3 from J, leaving 6 bases between them. This CDR3 contains 13 residues. CDR3 sequence: CASSLTGGYEQYF. The CDR3 nucleotides read TGTGCCAGCAGCTTAACGGGGGGCTACGAGCAGTACTTC.

This chain joins TRBV2 and TRBJ2-7; 10 positions agree with TRBD2. Trimming took 6 bases from V and 0 from J; bases not matched to a gene: 8. Germline V gene data show CDR1 as SNHLY and CDR2 as FYNNEI. This CDR3 has 16 amino acids. The CDR3, as DNA: TGTGCCAGCAGCCGTCGGACTAGCGGACCCTCCTACGAGCAGTACTTC. As protein: CASSRRTSGPSYEQYF.

The chain combines TRBV7-9 with TRBJ1-4, with D possibly matching TRBD1 (6 bases). V lost 4 bases and J 7 bases, leaving 13 bases between the germline ends. The CDR3 is 14 amino acids. CDR1 and CDR2 from the germline V gene are SEHNR and FQNEAQ (reference sequence). CDR3: CASSSGGGSEKLFF. As DNA, the CDR3 is TGTGCCAGCAGCTCAGGAGGGGGGTCTGAAAAACTGTTTTTT.